Below are 24 T cell receptor beta chains sequenced from a single sample in a study of T cell changes during pregnancy in multiple sclerosis. Some clones are missing from TCRdb's copy, which holds only in-frame ones; the method was immunoSEQ multiplex PCR. The sample has 80,000 or so clones; about 91% are singletons. Sequenced material: peripheral blood, taken before pregnancy. The receptors shown here come from a female donor with multiple sclerosis, enrolled in a pregnancy study.

The chain uses TRBV5-1 and TRBJ2-1, with TRBD2 matching over 7 bases. Trimming cost V 4 bases and J 12 bases; bases outside gene matches: 16. CDR1 and CDR2 (germline): SGHRS, YFSETQ. The CDR3 consists of 15 residues. CDR3 bases: TGCGCCAGCAGCCCAATCCTGGACTCCGGGAGGCGGCAGTTCTTC. It specifies CASSPILDSGRRQFF. Together with reference TRBV5-1 and TRBJ2-1, the CDR3 gives the full variable domain: KAGVTQTPRYLIKTRGQQVTLSCSPISGHRSVSWYQQTPGQGLQFLFEYFSETQRNKGNFPGRFSGRQFSNSRSEMNVSTLELGDSALYLCASSPILDSGRRQFFGPGTRLTVL.

The chain carries TRBV7-2 and TRBJ2-7, with 7 bases fitting TRBD2. The CDR3 sequence is 15 residues long. Trimming removed 1 base from V and 0 bases from J; junction bases left unmatched: 3. Looked up from germline, CDR1 is SGHTA and CDR2 is FQGNSA. The CDR3: CASSLGSGISYEQYF. The CDR3 DNA follows: TGTGCCAGCAGCTTAGGGAGCGGGATCTCCTACGAGCAGTACTTC.

V usage is TRBV28 and J usage is TRBJ2-5, with D perhaps TRBD2 (5 bases). Germline-derived CDR1 and CDR2 are MDHEN and SYDVKM. This CDR3 is 13 amino acids long. The germline V and J ends were trimmed by 3 bases and 4 bases, with 9 bases remaining between them. The CDR3: CASSFRLAETQYF. CDR3 DNA: TGTGCCAGCAGTTTTCGCCTAGCAGAGACCCAGTACTTC.

This chain uses TRBV6-4 with TRBJ1-5, with 7 bases aligning to TRBD1. The CDR3 has 16 amino acids. Germline lookup yields CDR1 MRHNA and CDR2 SNTAGT. J was trimmed by 0 bases and V by 11 bases; bases with no gene match: 13. The CDR3 region has the DNA TGTGCCGTCTCGGGACGGACAGGATATAGCAATCAGCCCCAGCATTTT. It specifies CAVSGRTGYSNQPQHF.

The chain carries TRBV5-4 and TRBJ2-3, with a possible D match to TRBD1 (8 bases). The CDR3 spans 14 residues. CDR1 and CDR2 from the germline V gene are SGHNT and YYREEE (reference sequence). Trimming stripped 2 bases from V and 5 bases from J, with 12 bases between. CDR3 residues: CASSLTGGVDTQYF. DNA for the CDR3: TGTGCCAGCAGCTTAACAGGGGGGGTAGATACGCAGTATTTT.

The gene calls are TRBV28 and TRBJ2-7, with 11 bases aligning to TRBD2. Germline V gives CDR1 MDHEN, CDR2 SYDVKM. The J segment lost 7 bases and the V segment lost 8 bases, leaving 10 bases of the junction unmatched. The CDR3 extends over 14 amino acids. The CDR3 DNA is TGTGCCAGCGGAAAACTAGCGGGAGAACAAGAGCAGTACTTC. Protein product: CASGKLAGEQEQYF. The full variable domain, in which reference TRBV28 and TRBJ2-7 provide the parts outside the CDR3, is DVKVTQSSRYLVKRTGEKVFLECVQDMDHENMFWYRQDPGLGLRLIYFSYDVKMKEKGDIPEGYSVSREKKERFSLILESASTNQTSMYLCASGKLAGEQEQYFGPGTRLTVT.

The genes are TRBV4-1 and TRBJ2-2; D is undetermined. Germline loops: CDR1 MGHRA, CDR2 YSYEKL. The CDR3 contains 18 residues. V was clipped by 4 bases and J by 0 bases, with 18 bases between them. CDR3 DNA sequence: TGCGCCAGCAGCCTTGTACCCCCGCGGAGAGCGAACACCGGGGAGCTGTTTTTT. Encoded protein: CASSLVPPRRANTGELFF.

The chain combines TRBV19 with TRBJ2-7; a possible D gene is TRBD2 (5 bases). The CDR3 covers 14 residues. Deletions cut 5 bases from V and 6 bases from J, with 17 bases between. CDR1 is LNHDA and CDR2 is SQIVND in the germline V gene (reference sequence). CDR3 coding DNA: TGTGCCAGTAGTGTGGTCGGGGTACTCAGCGAGCAGTACTTC. It specifies CASSVVGVLSEQYF.

The chain carries TRBV6-5 and TRBJ2-3; 8 nucleotides line up with TRBD2. CDR3 length equals 14 residues. V lost 4 bases and J lost 8; bases outside the gene matches: 8. The V gene's germline CDR1 is MNHEY and CDR2 SVGAGI. The CDR3 reads CASSLTGGPGTQYF. CDR3 coding DNA: TGTGCCAGCAGTTTAACGGGAGGGCCCGGTACGCAGTATTTT.

The chain joins TRBV13 to TRBJ2-7; 7 positions agree with TRBD2. The CDR3 contains 15 residues. Losses at the gene ends were 5 bases for V and 6 bases for J; bases not matched to a gene: 13. Per germline, CDR1 PRHDT and CDR2 FYEKMQ (reference sequence). CDR3 nucleotide sequence: TGTGCCAGCAGCACCCGGGGTCTAGAGCGGGGCGAGCAGTACTTC. It translates to CASSTRGLERGEQYF.

V usage is TRBV18 and J usage is TRBJ1-1; no clear D gene. The CDR3 sequence is 14 residues long. CDR1 KGHSH and CDR2 LQKENI come from the germline V gene. V lost 1 base, J lost 10 bases, and 16 bases lay in between. The CDR3 DNA reads as TGTGCCAGCTCACCACGGGCAGAGGGAGTAGCAGCTTTCTTT. Amino acid sequence: CASSPRAEGVAAFF.

This clone came up a few times. CDR3 bases: TGTGCCAGCATTAGCTTAACAGGGATGACTGAAGCTTTCTTT. Encoded protein: CASISLTGMTEAFF. The chain combines TRBV6-5 with TRBJ1-1, with a weak D call TRBD1 (6 bases). Germline values: CDR1 MNHEY, CDR2 SVGAGI. CDR3 length: 14 residues. V gave up 7 bases and J gave up 5 bases, with 17 bases separating them.

The table lists this clone with a few counts. The chain has TRBV7-9 and TRBJ1-1; D not resolved. CDR3 size: 16 residues. Germline CDR1 reads SEHNR; CDR2 reads FQNEAQ (reference sequence). The ends were cut back, 2 bases at V and 0 bases at J, with 13 bases in the middle. The CDR3 reads CASSLHHGPLNTEAFF. The CDR3 DNA reads as TGTGCCAGCAGCTTACATCATGGGCCCCTGAACACTGAAGCTTTCTTT.

The chain employs TRBV27 and TRBJ1-2, with 9 bases fitting TRBD1. V lost 5 bases and J lost 4; bases outside the gene matches: 5. The CDR3 totals 14 residues. Germline CDR1 reads MNHEY; CDR2 reads SMNVEV (reference sequence). The CDR3 loop is CASSPGQGGYGYTF. As DNA, the CDR3 is TGTGCCAGCAGTCCGGGACAGGGAGGCTATGGCTACACCTTC.

The chain recombines TRBV19 with TRBJ2-7; tentatively, D is TRBD1 (5 bases). V lost 5 bases and J 2 bases, leaving 13 bases between the germline ends. Germline assignment: CDR1 LNHDA and CDR2 SQIVND (reference sequence). This CDR3 is 14 amino acids long. The CDR3 is CASSRVQATYEQYF. The CDR3 nucleotides are TGTGCCAGTAGTCGTGTACAGGCCACCTACGAGCAGTACTTC. Full variable domain (remainder filled in from reference TRBV19 and TRBJ2-7): DGGITQSPKYLFRKEGQNVTLSCEQNLNHDAMYWYRQDPGQGLRLIYYSQIVNDFQKGDIAEGYSVSREKKESFPLTVTSAQKNPTAFYLCASSRVQATYEQYFGPGTRLTVT.

This rearrangement joins TRBV29-1 to TRBJ1-2; D gene unclear. CDR1 SQVTM and CDR2 ANQGSEA come from the germline V gene. Deletions cut 3 bases from V and 13 bases from J, with 18 bases between. The CDR3 has 12 residues. CDR3 residues: CSVDRTQGGGTF. The CDR3 DNA reads as TGCAGCGTTGATCGGACTCAAGGAGGTGGCACCTTC.

A remark on this clone: At one of its ends the junction is not consistent with the germline gene, which may arise from a read error. V and J are TRBV11-2 and TRBJ2-7; D ambiguous. The V gene's germline CDR1 is SGHAT and CDR2 FQNNGV. The CDR3 is made up of 12 amino acids. CDR3 DNA: TGTGCCAGCAGCTTAGGGTTTGACGGAACAGCCTTC. This gives the protein CASSLGFDGTAF.

V gene TRBV5-1 combines with J gene TRBJ2-7; a weak D match, TRBD2 (7 bases). This CDR3 region has 15 residues. V was cut by 0 bases and J by 3 bases, with 13 bases left in between. Per the germline V gene, CDR1 is SGHRS and CDR2 is YFSETQ. CDR3 sequence reads: CASSLVRGGDYEQYF. The CDR3 bases are TGCGCCAGCAGCTTGGTGAGGGGGGGGGACTACGAGCAGTACTTC.

The chain joins TRBV30 to TRBJ2-7; the D is unclear. Trimming pared 5 bases from V and 3 bases from J, leaving 11 bases between. Germline values: CDR1 GTSNPN, CDR2 SVGIG (reference sequence). The CDR3 length is 12 residues. The DNA for the CDR3 is TGTGCCTGGGGCGGATTTTACTACGAGCAGTACTTC. Protein sequence: CAWGGFYYEQYF.

Here the CDR3 DNA reads TGCGCCAGCAGCCATTATGGGGACAGGGTAGAGGATACGCAGTATTTT. Translation gives CASSHYGDRVEDTQYF. The chain links TRBV4-1 to TRBJ2-3; 9 bases fit TRBD1. Germline V gene sequence: CDR1 MGHRA, CDR2 YSYEKL. J gave up 6 bases and V 3 bases, and 10 bases lay outside the gene matches. The CDR3 has 16 amino acids.

This chain joins TRBV27 and TRBJ2-2; TRBD2 matches 12 bases. The J segment lost 3 bases and the V segment lost 5 bases, leaving 25 bases of the junction unmatched. The CDR3 runs 23 residues. The germline CDR1 and CDR2 sequences are MNHEY and SMNVEV (reference sequence). The CDR3 loop is CASSGFKIPLPRLAGVYTGELFF. CDR3 DNA: TGTGCCAGCAGTGGGTTTAAGATTCCCCTCCCCCGACTAGCGGGAGTATACACCGGGGAGCTGTTTTTT.

This rearrangement joins TRBV11-2 to TRBJ2-1; D not certain. The V gene lost 0 bases and the J gene lost 0 bases, with 6 bases spanning the gap. This CDR3 has 15 residues. Per germline, CDR1 SGHAT and CDR2 FQNNGV. The CDR3 sequence is CASSLELGSYNEQFF. The CDR3 DNA is TGTGCCAGCAGCTTAGAACTTGGCTCCTACAATGAGCAGTTCTTC. Full variable domain (remainder filled in from reference TRBV11-2 and TRBJ2-1): EAGVAQSPRYKIIEKRQSVAFWCNPISGHATLYWYQQILGQGPKLLIQFQNNGVVDDSQLPKDRFSAERLKGVDSTLKIQPAKLEDSAVYLCASSLELGSYNEQFFGPGTRLTVL.

There are a few counts of this clone. This chain connects TRBV6-4 to TRBJ2-1; 8 positions agree with TRBD2. Germline trimming cut 6 bases from V and 6 bases from J; bases unmatched to any gene: 10. There are 15 residues in the CDR3. Looked up from germline, CDR1 is MRHNA and CDR2 is SNTAGT. CDR3 sequence reads: CASSHETSASNEQFF. CDR3 sequence (DNA): TGTGCCAGCAGCCACGAGACTAGCGCGAGCAATGAGCAGTTCTTC.

The J gene is TRBJ1-2, the V gene TRBV21-1. TRBV21-1 is classified as a pseudogene. CDR3 length: 15 residues. The CDR3 nucleotides read TGTGCCAGCAGCTTACCCCCGACTAGAAGCTATGGCTACACCTTC. It codes for CASSLPPTRSYGYTF.